One and the same sample provided the 14 T cell receptor beta chains below, sequenced in a study of T cell repertoires in cytomegalovirus infection. From the reads, TCRdb called clonotypes with MiXCR, one entry per CDR3 protein. The data show 490,000 or so distinct CDR3 sequences, roughly 12% seen once. Sequencing was performed on PBMCs. Receptors were obtained from a human donor in good health (CMV status not recorded). Some clones in this sample may be carry-over from other donors' samples.

The chain employs TRBV20-1 and TRBJ2-7; D gene ambiguous. CDR3 size: 12 residues. V was trimmed by 5 bases and J by 2 bases, leaving 10 bases between them. Germline-derived CDR1 and CDR2 are DFQATT and SNEGSKA (reference sequence). The CDR3 region is CSAFRATYEQYF. The CDR3 bases are TGCAGTGCTTTCCGGGCCACCTACGAGCAGTACTTC.

This clonotype was observed at least ten times. The CDR3, as DNA: TGTGCCAGCAGTTCGCGACAGAATTATTCACCCCTCCACTTT. As protein: CASSSRQNYSPLHF. The V and J genes are TRBV12-3 or TRBV12-4 and TRBJ1-6; perhaps TRBD1 as D (5 bases). Trimming removed 4 bases at V and 8 bases at J, with 12 bases between. The CDR3 totals 14 residues.

Many counts were recorded for this clonotype. The V call is TRBV7-3, the J call TRBJ2-3; 7 bases align to TRBD1. Trimming removed 4 bases from V and 1 base from J; junction bases left unmatched: 8. Germline V CDR1 and CDR2: SGHTA, FQGTGA. The CDR3 contains 16 residues. The chain's CDR3 is CASSSKGQARTDTQYF. In DNA, the CDR3 is TGTGCCAGCAGCTCAAAAGGACAGGCCCGCACAGATACGCAGTATTTT.

This clonotype was detected ten times or more. The chain couples TRBV7-6 to TRBJ2-2, with 8 bases aligning to TRBD1. The CDR3 is 15 residues long. Germline trimming cut 6 bases from V and 7 bases from J; bases unmatched to any gene: 10. Per the germline V gene, CDR1 is SGHVS and CDR2 is FNYEAQ. The CDR3 DNA sequence: TGTGCCAGCAGTTCGGACAGGGTAAAACACGGGGAGCTGTTTTTT. This translates into CASSSDRVKHGELFF.

Of note for this clonotype: This may be a read error: a much more frequent sequence differs by one nucleotide. The chain joins TRBV15 to TRBJ1-5; D is unclear. This CDR3 has 14 amino acids. The germline gives CDR1 LNHNV, CDR2 YYDKDF (reference sequence). Trimming cost V 3 bases and J 7 bases, with 13 bases left between them. CDR3 sequence (DNA): TGTGCCACCAGCAGTGACTACAGAAAGCAGCCCCAGCATTTT. This sequence encodes CATSSDYRKQPQHF.

The CDR3 spells CSARDRGETQYF. In nucleotides, the CDR3 is TGCAGTGCTAGAGACAGGGGAGAGACCCAGTACTTC. The chain has TRBV20-1 and TRBJ2-5; TRBD1 is a possible D gene (6 bases). This CDR3 spans 12 amino acids. Trimming shortened V by 0 bases and J by 4 bases, and 6 bases separated the two germline ends. Per germline, CDR1 DFQATT and CDR2 SNEGSKA (reference sequence).

This clonotype appeared many times. The chain has TRBV19 and TRBJ2-7; the D gene is possibly TRBD2 (5 bases). CDR1 is LNHDA and CDR2 is SQIVND in the germline V gene (reference sequence). The CDR3 loop spans 13 amino acids. The ends were cut back, 2 bases at V and 7 bases at J, with 12 bases in the middle. CDR3 bases: TGTGCCAGTAGTATAACGAGGGTTGGTGAGCAGTACTTC. Residues: CASSITRVGEQYF.

V is TRBV10-3 and J is TRBJ1-1; D is undetermined. The CDR3 has 13 amino acids. Germline lookup yields CDR1 ENHRY and CDR2 SYGVKD. V lost 4 bases, J lost 2 bases, and 8 bases lay in between. CDR3 DNA sequence: TGTGCCATCAGTGGAGGGAGTAACACTGAAGCTTTCTTT. Amino acids: CAISGGSNTEAFF.

The sample holds one count of this clonotype. The chain links TRBV29-1 to TRBJ2-2; the D gene is possibly TRBD1 (6 bases). The CDR3 loop spans 14 amino acids. V lost 6 bases, J lost 1 base, and 12 bases lay in between. Per the germline V gene, CDR1 is SQVTM and CDR2 is ANQGSEA. Here the CDR3 reads CSVCPTGNTGELFF. CDR3 nucleotides: TGCAGCGTCTGTCCGACAGGGAACACCGGGGAGCTGTTTTTT.

Remarks on this clonotype: A read error is possible here, since a much larger clone lies one base away. The chain employs TRBV20-1 and TRBJ2-2; no firm D call. The CDR3 is 16 residues long. Germline-derived CDR1 and CDR2 are DFQATT and SNEGSKA (reference sequence). The CDR3 is CSARDPETSNAGELFF. The CDR3 region has the DNA TGCAGTGCTAGAGATCCGGAGACCTCGAACGCCGGGGAGCTGTTTTTT.

This clonotype was seen at least ten times. This chain joins TRBV12-3 or TRBV12-4 and TRBJ1-2; D gene unclear. V was shortened by 4 bases and J by 6 bases, with 9 bases between the two germline ends. This CDR3 has 12 residues. This CDR3 reads CASSSTLDGYTF. The DNA of the CDR3 is TGTGCCAGCAGTTCAACCCTCGATGGCTACACCTTC.

This clonotype has just a few counts. The chain is built from TRBV7-3 and TRBJ2-1, with 12 bases identical to TRBD2. There are 17 residues in the CDR3. Germline loops: CDR1 SGHTA, CDR2 FQGTGA. With 2 bases clipped from V and 3 bases from J, the junction kept 5 bases outside the gene matches. CDR3 in amino acids: CASSLAVTSGGYNEQFF. DNA of the CDR3: TGTGCCAGCAGCTTAGCGGTGACTAGCGGGGGCTACAATGAGCAGTTCTTC. Full variable domain (remainder filled in from reference TRBV7-3 and TRBJ2-1): GAGVSQTPSNKVTEKGKYVELRCDPISGHTALYWYRQSLGQGPEFLIYFQGTGAADDSGLPNDRFFAVRPEGSVSTLKIQRTERGDSAVYLCASSLAVTSGGYNEQFFGPGTRLTVL.

This clonotype was seen repeatedly, ten times or more. The chain joins TRBV7-6 to TRBJ2-7, with 11 bases aligning to TRBD2. This CDR3 has 16 amino acids. CDR1 and CDR2 from the germline V gene are SGHVS and FNYEAQ. The V gene end was trimmed by 4 bases and the J gene end by 5 bases; junction bases not matched to a gene: 10. CDR3 bases: TGTGCCAGCAGCTCCCTGTTCCGACTAGCGGGACACGAGCAGTACTTC. This gives the protein CASSSLFRLAGHEQYF.

This clonotype was recorded at least ten times. The J gene is TRBJ2-3, the V gene TRBV20-1; 11 bases align to TRBD2. Per the germline V gene, CDR1 is DFQATT and CDR2 is SNEGSKA (reference sequence). V was pared by 0 bases and J by 3 bases, with 8 bases of the junction left unmatched. This CDR3 contains 17 residues. CDR3 sequence: CSARDSFLAGGTDTQYF. CDR3 coding DNA: TGCAGTGCTAGAGATAGTTTCCTAGCGGGAGGTACAGATACGCAGTATTTT.